Following are 6 T cell receptor beta chains from one sample sequenced in a study of blood T cell repertoires in COVID-19. The table came from immunoSEQ multiplex PCR; TCRdb's copy has only in-frame clones and leaves some out. The table shows over 250,000 clones, with about 87% occurring only once. Sequencing was performed on peripheral blood. All receptors come from a woman in her forties who had recovered from COVID-19.

The chain employs TRBV25-1 and TRBJ2-5; 8 nucleotides match TRBD1. Germline V CDR1 and CDR2: MGHDK, SYGVNS. Trimming at V came to 0 bases and at J to 5 bases, leaving 11 bases not matched to a gene. This CDR3 has 17 residues. In nucleotides, the CDR3 is TGTGCCAGCAGTGAATATGTATGGGCAGGGGGCGCGGAGACCCAGTACTTC. Translating gives CASSEYVWAGGAETQYF. Supplemented by reference TRBV25-1 and TRBJ2-5, the full variable domain reads EADIYQTPRYLVIGTGKKITLECSQTMGHDKMYWYQQDPGMELHLIHYSYGVNSTEKGDLSSESTVSRIRTEHFPLTLESARPSHTSQYLCASSEYVWAGGAETQYFGPGTRLLVL.

The V and J genes are TRBV5-4 and TRBJ2-3; TRBD1 agrees at 7 bases. The ends lost 3 bases at V and 0 bases at J; junction bases unmatched: 4. Germline V gene data show CDR1 as SGHNT and CDR2 as YYREEE (reference sequence). This CDR3 region has 15 residues. The CDR3 is CASSWDSRSTDTQYF. CDR3 DNA sequence: TGTGCCAGCAGCTGGGACAGCCGTAGCACAGATACGCAGTATTTT.

The rearrangement uses TRBV6-5 and TRBJ2-3; no clear D gene. Per germline, CDR1 MNHEY and CDR2 SVGAGI. V lost 9 bases to trimming and J lost 2 bases, with 12 bases between them. The CDR3 covers 13 residues. CDR3 loop: CASRIRITDTQYF. The DNA for the CDR3 is TGTGCCAGTAGAATCAGGATCACAGATACGCAGTATTTT.

This clone was seen only a few times. This chain's CDR3 is CATSQGGDIEQYF. The CDR3, as DNA: TGTGCCACCTCACAGGGGGGGGACATCGAGCAGTACTTC. The chain recombines TRBV10-3 with TRBJ2-7; tentative D call: TRBD1 (8 bases). Trimming stripped 10 bases from V and 6 bases from J, with 19 bases between. The CDR3 is 13 residues long. Looked up from germline, CDR1 is ENHRY and CDR2 is SYGVKD.

This clone occurred once. The chain has TRBV7-6 and TRBJ1-2; 8 nucleotides align to TRBD1. V was clipped by 2 bases and J by 6 bases; unmatched bases: 14. The CDR3 has 17 residues. In germline, CDR1 is SGHVS, CDR2 FNYEAQ. This chain's CDR3 is CASSLTNPGTGVDGYTF. Written as DNA, the CDR3 is TGTGCCAGCAGCTTAACCAATCCCGGGACAGGAGTCGATGGCTACACCTTC. Supplemented by reference TRBV7-6 and TRBJ1-2, the full variable domain reads GAGVSQSPRYKVTKRGQDVALRCDPISGHVSLYWYRQALGQGPEFLTYFNYEAQQDKSGLPNDRFSAERPEGSISTLTIQRTEQRDSAMYRCASSLTNPGTGVDGYTFGSGTRLTVV.

This clone has more than one count but fewer than ten. V usage is TRBV4-1 and J usage is TRBJ1-5; D is possibly TRBD1 (6 bases). Germline CDR1 MGHRA, CDR2 YSYEKL. This CDR3 contains 16 residues. Trimming left V 4 bases short and J 3 bases short, with 16 bases between. For the CDR3, the DNA is TGCGCCAGCAGCCTGGGGGCGGAGAAGACCAATCAGCCCCAGCATTTT. Amino acids: CASSLGAEKTNQPQHF.